The 31 T cell receptor beta chains in this list originate from one sample, sequenced in a study of T cells in Graves' hyperthyroidism and ophthalmopathy. The TCR beta CDR3 regions underwent amplification using RNA transcripts as the source. The study used the HTBI primer set for a first-round RT-PCR of the TCR CDR3. TCRdb reprocessed the multiplex PCR reads via MiXCR and lists one record per CDR3 protein. Of hundreds of thousands of distinct CDR3 sequences in the sample, less than 25% were seen once. The sequencing input was blood. The receptors were sampled from a man in his thirties or forties with Graves' ophthalmopathy.

This clonotype was seen many times. The chain carries TRBV12-3 or TRBV12-4 and TRBJ2-3, with TRBD1 matching over 8 bases. Trimming removed 4 bases from V and 2 bases from J; junction bases left unmatched: 8. The CDR3 has 16 amino acids. DNA for the CDR3: TGTGCCAGCAGTTCAACTGGACAGGGCAACACAGATACGCAGTATTTT. Protein: CASSSTGQGNTDTQYF.

The chain carries TRBV30 and TRBJ2-6; 10 nucleotides align to TRBD1. CDR1 and CDR2 (germline): GTSNPN, SVGIG (reference sequence). There are 18 residues in the CDR3. The J segment lost 0 bases and the V segment lost 4 bases, leaving 9 bases of the junction unmatched. The CDR3 spells CAWMTGGQGTSGANVLTF. The CDR3 nucleotides are TGTGCCTGGATGACGGGGGGACAGGGGACCTCTGGGGCCAACGTCCTGACTTTC.

This clonotype has at least ten counts. This chain links TRBV11-3 with TRBJ2-1, with 7 bases aligning to TRBD2. CDR1 and CDR2 (germline): SGHNT, YENEEA. The CDR3 is made up of 14 amino acids. V dropped 1 base and J dropped 5; count of bases not matched to a gene: 2. DNA for the CDR3: TGTGCCAGCAGCTTAGGGACTAGAGACAATGAGCAGTTCTTC. It codes for CASSLGTRDNEQFF.

The CDR3 sequence is CASSPSRGKNIQYF. The CDR3 DNA follows: TGCGCCAGCAGTCCCTCAAGGGGTAAAAACATTCAGTACTTC. This rearrangement joins TRBV10-1 to TRBJ2-4; D might be TRBD1 (5 bases). CDR3 size: 14 residues. Between the trimmed V and J ends, which lost 5 bases and 4 bases, there was a span of 12 bases. Germline CDR1 and CDR2: WNHNN and SYGVQD (reference sequence).

V usage is TRBV20-1 and J usage is TRBJ2-2, with D uncertain. V lost 8 bases, J lost 1 base, and 11 bases lay in between. The CDR3 spans 13 residues. Germline assignment: CDR1 DFQATT and CDR2 SNEGSKA (reference sequence). The CDR3, as DNA: TGCAGTCTTACAGCCCTGAACACCGGGGAGCTGTTTTTT. This encodes CSLTALNTGELFF.

This clonotype was counted ten times or more. The V gene is TRBV28, the J gene TRBJ1-1; D is uncertain. With 5 bases removed from V and 7 bases from J, the gap between germline ends came to 17 bases. Germline assignment: CDR1 MDHEN and CDR2 SYDVKM. The CDR3 is 14 amino acids. The CDR3 sequence: CASSPSLDGHEAFF. The CDR3 nucleotides read TGTGCCAGCAGTCCTAGCCTGGACGGCCATGAAGCTTTCTTT.

The chain couples TRBV7-8 to TRBJ1-4; D uncertain. V was pared by 2 bases and J by 8 bases, with 18 bases between. Germline values: CDR1 SGHVS, CDR2 FQNEAQ. The CDR3 length is 16 residues. CDR3 loop: CASSLITDKAGEKLFF. The CDR3, as DNA: TGTGCCAGCAGCTTAATAACAGACAAAGCGGGCGAAAAACTGTTTTTT.

The sample holds a few counts of this clonotype. The rearrangement joins TRBV6-2 or TRBV6-3 to TRBJ2-4; TRBD1 agrees at 7 bases. This CDR3 contains 14 residues. CDR1 is MNHEY and CDR2 is SVGEGT in the germline V gene. Unmatched junction bases numbered 8, after V lost 6 bases and J lost 6 bases. The CDR3 sequence: CASRGRQGLNIQYF. The CDR3 DNA sequence: TGTGCCAGCAGGGGTCGACAGGGCCTAAACATTCAGTACTTC.

This clonotype was observed a few times. The chain uses TRBV29-1 and TRBJ2-5, with a tentative D call TRBD1 (6 bases). The V and J ends lost 5 bases and 2 bases respectively, with 15 bases between them. Germline lookup yields CDR1 SQVTM and CDR2 ANQGSEA. This CDR3 comprises 14 residues. The CDR3 loop is CSVQTSTGQETQYF. The CDR3 coding sequence is TGCAGCGTTCAGACGTCGACAGGTCAAGAGACCCAGTACTTC.

The table lists this clonotype with a few counts. This chain connects TRBV7-3 to TRBJ2-1; no clear D gene. Between the trimmed V and J ends, which lost 1 base and 10 bases, there was a span of 11 bases. This CDR3 is 13 amino acids long. Looked up from germline, CDR1 is SGHTA and CDR2 is FQGTGA. The CDR3 DNA sequence: TGTGCCAGCAGCTTAAATGCCCTCAACGAGCAGTTCTTC. Amino acids: CASSLNALNEQFF.

This clonotype was picked up a small number of times. The chain uses TRBV2 and TRBJ2-7; 10 bases agree with TRBD2. In germline, CDR1 is SNHLY, CDR2 FYNNEI. This CDR3 contains 14 residues. V shed 2 bases, J shed 4 bases, and the junction held 2 bases outside the gene matches. The CDR3 is CASSERSGRYEQYF. As DNA, the CDR3 is TGTGCCAGCAGTGAACGTAGCGGGAGGTACGAGCAGTACTTC.

The V gene is TRBV6-1, the J gene TRBJ2-1, with 10 bases lining up with TRBD2. The CDR3 spans 14 residues. The V segment lost 2 bases and the J segment 8 bases; nucleotides outside the gene matches: 3. CDR1 and CDR2 (germline): MNHNS, SASEGT. CDR3 sequence: CASSETSGIDEQFF. In DNA form, the CDR3 reads TGTGCCAGCAGTGAAACTAGCGGGATCGATGAGCAGTTCTTC.

CDR3 protein: CASSTAFTADTQYF. The CDR3 nucleotides are TGTGCCAGTAGTACCGCCTTCACGGCAGATACGCAGTATTTT. The chain employs TRBV19 and TRBJ2-3, with unresolved D. This CDR3 comprises 14 residues. Trimming removed 4 bases from V and 4 bases from J, with 12 bases in between. Germline V lookup: CDR1 LNHDA, CDR2 SQIVND (reference sequence).

The rearrangement uses TRBV7-2 and TRBJ2-2; 9 nucleotides align to TRBD2. This CDR3 spans 17 amino acids. Germline CDR1 and CDR2: SGHTA and FQGNSA. V lost 1 base, J lost 6 bases, and 9 bases stayed unmatched. CDR3 protein: CASSLGVAGAFAGELFF. The CDR3 nucleotides read TGTGCCAGCAGCTTAGGGGTAGCGGGAGCTTTCGCCGGGGAGCTGTTTTTT.

This clonotype was observed a few times. V is TRBV6-1 and J is TRBJ1-5; D gene ambiguous. With 4 bases removed from V and 0 bases from J, the gap between germline ends came to 7 bases. The CDR3 length is 14 residues. From germline, CDR1 is MNHNS and CDR2 SASEGT. The CDR3 DNA reads as TGTGCCAGCAGTGTGACCCTTAGCAATCAGCCCCAGCATTTT. Translated, it gives CASSVTLSNQPQHF.

In its sample, this clonotype was seen a few times. The chain joins TRBV5-4 to TRBJ2-3; tentatively, D is TRBD1 (6 bases). There are 17 residues in the CDR3. The germline V gene has CDR1 SGHNT and CDR2 YYREEE (reference sequence). The V gene lost 4 bases and the J gene lost 2 bases, with 20 bases spanning the gap. For the CDR3, the DNA is TGTGCCAGCAGCCCCGTGGGGGCAGGGAAGGACACAGATACGCAGTATTTT. It is translated as CASSPVGAGKDTDTQYF.

The chain combines TRBV15 with TRBJ2-7, with 8 nucleotides matching TRBD1. Trimming took 1 base from V and 5 from J; bases not matched to a gene: 10. The germline gives CDR1 LNHNV, CDR2 YYDKDF (reference sequence). The CDR3 has 16 amino acids. The CDR3 protein is CATSRGKGTGIDEQYF. The DNA for the CDR3 is TGTGCCACCAGCAGAGGGAAAGGGACAGGAATCGACGAGCAGTACTTC.

This clonotype was picked up a small number of times. V gene TRBV12-3 or TRBV12-4 combines with J gene TRBJ2-7; D not resolved. The CDR3 sequence is 13 residues long. V was trimmed by 5 bases and J by 3 bases, leaving 11 bases between them. For the CDR3, the DNA is TGTGCCAGCAGTCGTGCTGGCGTCTACGAGCAGTACTTC. The encoded protein is CASSRAGVYEQYF.

The CDR3 sequence is CASSPNLAGNEQFF. The DNA of the CDR3 is TGTGCCAGCTCACCAAATCTAGCGGGCAATGAGCAGTTCTTC. The V gene is TRBV18, the J gene TRBJ2-1; 8 positions agree with TRBD2. CDR3 length equals 14 residues. CDR1 and CDR2 from the germline V gene are KGHSH and LQKENI. Trimming removed 2 bases from V and 6 bases from J; junction bases left unmatched: 3.

This chain uses TRBV19 with TRBJ2-2; a weak D match, TRBD1 (5 bases). Germline CDR1 reads LNHDA; CDR2 reads SQIVND (reference sequence). This CDR3 is 15 amino acids long. V shed 5 bases and J shed 7 bases, with 17 bases lying between them. CDR3 loop: CASSLTSKGHGELFF. The CDR3 DNA reads TGTGCCAGTAGTCTGACATCTAAGGGGCACGGGGAGCTGTTTTTT.

This clonotype occurred a few times. The gene calls are TRBV10-3 and TRBJ1-2; tentative D call: TRBD1 (5 bases). CDR3 size: 14 residues. Between the trimmed V and J ends, which lost 8 bases and 5 bases, there was a span of 18 bases. From germline, CDR1 is ENHRY and CDR2 SYGVKD. CDR3 DNA: TGTGCCATCCGAGCTGAGGTGGGACTTTATGGCTACACCTTC. It encodes CAIRAEVGLYGYTF.

The rearrangement links TRBV4-1 to TRBJ2-7, with a possible D match to TRBD1 (6 bases). V shed 1 base and J shed 2 bases, with 15 bases lying between them. The CDR3 totals 16 residues. Germline values: CDR1 MGHRA, CDR2 YSYEKL. CDR3 sequence: CASSQVPGDRTYEQYF. CDR3 DNA: TGCGCCAGCAGCCAAGTACCAGGGGATCGTACCTACGAGCAGTACTTC.

There are many counts of this clonotype. This chain joins TRBV20-1 and TRBJ2-7, with 9 positions matching TRBD1. Germline values: CDR1 DFQATT, CDR2 SNEGSKA (reference sequence). Trimming removed 5 bases from V and 6 bases from J; junction bases left unmatched: 11. The CDR3 totals 14 residues. The CDR3 loop is CSAVPGQGTREQYF. The CDR3 DNA follows: TGCAGTGCTGTCCCGGGACAGGGCACACGCGAGCAGTACTTC.

The chain is built from TRBV7-9 and TRBJ1-6; D gene uncertain. The CDR3 runs 16 residues. Germline V gene sequence: CDR1 SEHNR, CDR2 FQNEAQ (reference sequence). The germline V and J ends were trimmed by 1 base and 8 bases, with 15 bases remaining between them. As DNA, the CDR3 is TGTGCCAGCAGCTTAGGACAAGGACCTACTTATTCACCCCTCCACTTT. Translation: CASSLGQGPTYSPLHF.

The chain recombines TRBV5-6 with TRBJ2-1, with D possibly TRBD2 on 5 matching bases. Between the trimmed V and J ends, which lost 3 bases and 0 bases, there was a span of 13 bases. This CDR3 region has 16 residues. Germline CDR1 and CDR2: SGHDT and YYEEEE. The CDR3: CASSYPSTSSYNEQFF. CDR3 nucleotide sequence: TGTGCCAGCAGCTACCCTAGCACCTCCTCCTACAATGAGCAGTTCTTC.

Many counts were recorded for this clonotype. The rearrangement links TRBV20-1 to TRBJ2-3; a weak D match, TRBD1 (5 bases). Germline loops: CDR1 DFQATT, CDR2 SNEGSKA (reference sequence). V was clipped by 2 bases and J by 0 bases, with 12 bases between them. The CDR3 is made up of 15 amino acids. In nucleotides, the CDR3 is TGCAGTGCTAGAAGGACACCGACTAGCACAGATACGCAGTATTTT. It yields the protein CSARRTPTSTDTQYF.

This clonotype was counted only a few times. The J gene is TRBJ2-1, the V gene TRBV20-1, with D possibly being TRBD1 (5 bases). Trimming took off 3 bases at V and 0 bases at J, with 18 bases between the two ends. This CDR3 comprises 17 residues. Germline V gene sequence: CDR1 DFQATT, CDR2 SNEGSKA (reference sequence). The CDR3: CSASIQGYQSSYNEQFF. CDR3 DNA sequence: TGCAGTGCTAGTATCCAGGGATACCAAAGCTCCTACAATGAGCAGTTCTTC.

In its sample, this clonotype was seen a few times. The chain combines TRBV20-1 with TRBJ2-4; perhaps D is TRBD1 or TRBD2 (5 bases each). CDR1 and CDR2 from the germline V gene are DFQATT and SNEGSKA (reference sequence). The CDR3 extends over 12 amino acids. Trimming stripped 0 bases from V and 9 bases from J, with 9 bases between. CDR3: CSARDRGSIQYF. CDR3 coding DNA: TGCAGTGCTAGAGATCGGGGCAGCATTCAGTACTTC.

V is TRBV6-5 and J is TRBJ2-7; D is ambiguous. V lost 4 bases to trimming and J lost 4 bases, with 14 bases between them. The CDR3 has 14 residues. Germline assignment: CDR1 MNHEY and CDR2 SVGAGI. The DNA for the CDR3 is TGTGCCAGCAGTTCCCTGGGCACAGATTACGAGCAGTACTTC. It encodes CASSSLGTDYEQYF.

V and J are TRBV18 and TRBJ1-3; unclear D gene. Between the trimmed V and J ends, which lost 2 bases and 4 bases, there was a span of 9 bases. The germline CDR1 and CDR2 sequences are KGHSH and LQKENI. The CDR3 has 14 amino acids. CDR3 nucleotide sequence: TGTGCCAGCTCACCAGGGAACAGCGGAAACACCATATATTTT. This codes for CASSPGNSGNTIYF.

This clonotype was observed a handful of times. The chain uses TRBV20-1 and TRBJ2-1; 10 bases are shared with TRBD2. Germline V gene data show CDR1 as DFQATT and CDR2 as SNEGSKA (reference sequence). This CDR3 is 15 amino acids long. With 5 bases clipped from V and 2 bases from J, the junction kept 6 bases outside the gene matches. The CDR3 sequence is CSAPAGTSAYNEQFF. The CDR3 nucleotides read TGCAGTGCTCCCGCCGGGACTAGCGCCTACAATGAGCAGTTCTTC.